This entry describes one T cell receptor beta chain. The sample holds a few counts of this clonotype. The target of this receptor is not known. No much larger clonotype is one base removed from it; base qualities were not supplied. The library was built by means of PCR. The run used a HiSeq X Ten. High-throughput sequencing was used to characterize the TCR repertoires. The public reads were run again by TCRdb, first through fastp at Q25 and then through MiXCR, and only productive beta chains were kept. Rows with one shared CDR3 protein collapse into an entry with the most common genes and DNA. The sample table shows tens of thousands of distinct CDR3 sequences, and roughly 48% are seen once. The ten largest clones add up to approximately 12% of the sample. The sample comes from a study of esophageal squamous cell carcinoma under preoperative chemotherapy (dated by TCRdb to 2016 to 2019). General notes on the study: TCR repertoires were profiled in both peripheral blood T cells and tumor-infiltrating lymphocytes. The study assessed how paclitaxel-nedaplatin chemotherapy affected T-cell receptor repertoires in patients with esophageal squamous cell carcinoma. Several patients with primary esophageal squamous cell carcinoma made up the cohort. Repertoires were compared between samples taken before and after paclitaxel-nedaplatin therapy. Study-level results and caveats: TCR diversity increased significantly in peripheral T cells after chemotherapy, but not in tumor-infiltrating lymphocytes. Only five patients with esophageal squamous cell carcinoma were analyzed, making for a small cohort. Post-treatment tumor-infiltrating lymphocytes appeared partly derived from peripheral T cells migrating into the tumor, not solely from local clonal changes. Clonotype frequencies shifted immediately and substantially under paclitaxel-nedaplatin therapy, and abundant clones were more likely to contract than to amplify.

The sample's time point, from its label and the paper: before preoperative PTX-NDP chemotherapy. Patients received paclitaxel-nedaplatin as preoperative chemotherapy before surgery. Trimming removed 1 base from V and 0 bases from J; the gene matches leave 9 bases unexplained. The CDR3 has 18 amino acids, counting the end cysteine and phenylalanine. The sequence is cut down to CDR3 DNA, 54 bases in frame from base 1. As encoded in the germline V gene, CDR1 is SGHDT while CDR2 is YYEEEE. The rearranged segments are TRBV5-6 and TRBJ2-2; 7 of the junction bases match TRBD1. The receptor was derived from a human donor with esophageal squamous cell carcinoma. The donor label of this sample is uncertain. Sample collection was performed from a patient given preoperative chemotherapy. The nucleotide sequence is given as TGTGCCAGCAGCTTGCGCCGTAAGGGGGCAACGAACACCGGGGAGCTGTTTTTT. It encodes CASSLRRKGATNTGELFF.